A selection of T cell receptor beta chains follows, all from one sample in a study of blood T cells in healthy people across ages. TCRdb re-analysed the 5' RACE reads in MiXCR, keeping a single row per CDR3 protein. The data contain around 790,000 distinct CDR3 sequences, under 45% of them singletons. Material for sequencing was blood. These receptors were collected from a man in his 60s in good health. Each CDR3 is given with its conserved first and last residue. The order of the fields is D gene, V gene, CDR3 length, CDR3 protein. A D gene is named only where the DNA matches it firmly.

NA	TRBV7-9	17	CASSLSFGVSSGNTIYF
NA	TRBV29-1	11	CSALGVYGYTF
TRBD2	TRBV30	14	CAWDLAGYADTQYF
NA	TRBV12-3/TRBV12-4	15	CASSPGTGSCYEQYF
NA	TRBV15	15	CATSRRRTGYYEQYF
TRBD2	TRBV20-1	17	CSAIPGTSGGSHNEQFF
NA	TRBV7-9	16	CASSFLPRGFTDTQYF
NA	TRBV20-1	12	CSASMAVNEAFF
NA	TRBV20-1	15	CSALRGSGGRNEAFF
NA	TRBV20-1	14	CSARFGGVDTEAFF
TRBD1	TRBV7-9	17	CASSSSTQGRRGEKLFF
NA	TRBV6-2/TRBV6-3	14	CASSSTGQLNEQFF
TRBD1	TRBV11-2	17	CASSLRERTGSYNEQFF
TRBD2	TRBV11-2	17	CASSRRTSGGLLGEQFF
NA	TRBV9	15	CASSVGPGDAYEQYF
TRBD2	TRBV4-3	17	CASSQVVDSGGHNEQFF
NA	TRBV18	15	CASSPGGTETYEQYF
TRBD2	TRBV28	20	CASSLYGTSGPRSSYNEQFF
TRBD1	TRBV7-9	14	CASSAGTGPDTQYF
NA	TRBV5-1	15	CASRSGPGESYEQYF
TRBD1	TRBV7-2	15	CASSWTGEGYNEQYF
TRBD1	TRBV12-3/TRBV12-4	14	CASSPTTGAGTQYF
NA	TRBV7-2	15	CASSLALQPGYTQYF
NA	TRBV2	12	CASSEVFREQYF
NA	TRBV19	15	CASSKAGLGTDTQYF
NA	TRBV28	12	CASRGPNQPQHF
TRBD1	TRBV7-6	15	CASSLGTGQFQPQHF
NA	TRBV5-1	15	CASTEDVGSYYEQYF
NA	TRBV2	14	CASRTRGFTYEQYF
TRBD1	TRBV4-1	15	CASSPDRGTFYGYTF
NA	TRBV20-1	16	CSARGAGRGTNTEAFF
NA	TRBV5-1	14	CASSSVTATGELFF
NA	TRBV3-1	14	CASSQSPSEGTQYF
NA	TRBV20-1	17	CSAPPRGAIGSYNEQFF
NA	TRBV7-6	14	CASSPGRNQETQYF
TRBD2	TRBV6-1	17	CASSEQRGTSGQETQYF
NA	TRBV2	16	CASSEGGIATNEKLFF
TRBD2	TRBV3-1	16	CASSRRGGYSYNEQYF
NA	TRBV7-2	17	CASSFLGTRGVTDTQYF
NA	TRBV30	11	CAWGGINEQFF
NA	TRBV5-6	17	CASSSIGSPISYYEQYF
NA	TRBV27	13	CASSLKRSYEQYF
NA	TRBV5-1	17	CASNLANRADRTYEQYF
TRBD2	TRBV7-2	16	CASSLTRTSLTDTQYF